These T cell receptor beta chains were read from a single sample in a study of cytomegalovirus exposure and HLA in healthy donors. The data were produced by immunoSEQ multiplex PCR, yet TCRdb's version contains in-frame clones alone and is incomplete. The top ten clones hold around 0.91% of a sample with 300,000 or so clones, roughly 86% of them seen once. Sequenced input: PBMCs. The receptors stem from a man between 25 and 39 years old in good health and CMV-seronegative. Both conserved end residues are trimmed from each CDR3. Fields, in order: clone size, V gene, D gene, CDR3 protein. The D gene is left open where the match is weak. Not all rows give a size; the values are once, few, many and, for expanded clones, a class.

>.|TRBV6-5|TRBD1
ASSYQSRGYGYT
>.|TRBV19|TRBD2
ASSTPLAGGYEQY
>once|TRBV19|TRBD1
ASSHQGEDLH
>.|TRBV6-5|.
ASYEGVLAGELF
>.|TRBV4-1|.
ASSPRGASYEQY
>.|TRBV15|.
ATSRDDRGHLYGYT
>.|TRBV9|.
ASSVGGGTNVINNEQF
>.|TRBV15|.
ATRLGVTVQETQY
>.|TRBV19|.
ASSTITGAEGSDTQY
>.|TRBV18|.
ASSPITINEQF
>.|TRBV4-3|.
ASSQIRGIINEKLF
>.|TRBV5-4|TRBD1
ASSGDSSFTSTDTQY
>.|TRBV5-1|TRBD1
ASSPRGQVGYEQY
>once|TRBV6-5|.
ASSSSGELF
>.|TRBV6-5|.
ATGRGYEQY
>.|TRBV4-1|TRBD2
ASSQGLAGGDEQF
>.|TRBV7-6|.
ASSFNLSVGNTIY
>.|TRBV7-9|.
ASSAAETQY
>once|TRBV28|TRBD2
ASSSPAGGLYEQY
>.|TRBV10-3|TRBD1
AISGGQGNSPLH
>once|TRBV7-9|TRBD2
ATETLAGPLSYEQY
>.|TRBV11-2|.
ASSFRHLYNEQF
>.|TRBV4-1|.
ASSDRAGKLF
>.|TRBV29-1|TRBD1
SVEEDRVNTGELF
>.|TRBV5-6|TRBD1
ASNRDSPYEQY
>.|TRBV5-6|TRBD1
ASSLGGGAGNQPQH
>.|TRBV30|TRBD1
AWSVGDRGRGSNQPQH
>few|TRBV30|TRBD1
AWNRGAGELF
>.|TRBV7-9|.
ASSTGGKDSVTEAF
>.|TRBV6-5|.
ASSSLYEQY
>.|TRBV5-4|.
ASSLGRGNYNSPLH
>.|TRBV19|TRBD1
ASSRQGRDYGYT
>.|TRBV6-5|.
ASGWGSIQETQY
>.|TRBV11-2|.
ASSFQGLANEKLF
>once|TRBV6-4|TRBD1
ASSRQGITEAF
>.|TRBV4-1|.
ASSQLGGAHEQY
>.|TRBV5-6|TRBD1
ASSLNRGFYEQY
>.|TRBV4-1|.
ASSQEGSSYEQY
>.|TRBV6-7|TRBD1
ASSYARDSVYEQY
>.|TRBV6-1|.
ASSEQGAIGYT
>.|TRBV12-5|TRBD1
ASGLVRGGTGGTETQY
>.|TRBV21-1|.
ASSKIGGPKGHPLSEQY
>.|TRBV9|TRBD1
ASRDDWDRGTGELF
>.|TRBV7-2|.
ASSLEGHSNQPQH
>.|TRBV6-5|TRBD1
AATRDRGREQF
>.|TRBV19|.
ASSIRQGRGYEQY
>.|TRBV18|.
ASSPETGSGQPQH
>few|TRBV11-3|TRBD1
ASSLMGQGKGYT
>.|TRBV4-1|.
ASSQRPGHKMNTEAF
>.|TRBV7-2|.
ASSMTREEKLF
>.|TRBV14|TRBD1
ASSERTGGTGELF
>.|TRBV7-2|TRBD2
ASSLGGQRGFDEQF
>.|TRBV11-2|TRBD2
ASNPTSGGFNEQF